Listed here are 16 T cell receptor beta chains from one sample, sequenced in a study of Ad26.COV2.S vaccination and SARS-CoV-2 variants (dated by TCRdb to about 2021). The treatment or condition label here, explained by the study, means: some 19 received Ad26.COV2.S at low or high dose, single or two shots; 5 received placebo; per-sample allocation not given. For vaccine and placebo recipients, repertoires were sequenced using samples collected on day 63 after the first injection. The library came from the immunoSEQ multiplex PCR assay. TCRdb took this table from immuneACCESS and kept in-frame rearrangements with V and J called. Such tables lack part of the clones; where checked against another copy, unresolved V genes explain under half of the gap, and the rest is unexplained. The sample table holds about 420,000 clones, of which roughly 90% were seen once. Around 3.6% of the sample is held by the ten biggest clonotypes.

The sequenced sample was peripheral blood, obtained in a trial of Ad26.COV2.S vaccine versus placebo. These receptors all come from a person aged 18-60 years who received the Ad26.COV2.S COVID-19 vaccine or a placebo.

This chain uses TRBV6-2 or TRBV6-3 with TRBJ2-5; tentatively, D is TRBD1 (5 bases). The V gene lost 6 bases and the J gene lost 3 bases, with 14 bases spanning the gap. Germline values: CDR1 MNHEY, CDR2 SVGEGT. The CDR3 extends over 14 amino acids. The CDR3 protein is CASSLLRGKETQYF. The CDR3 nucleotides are TGTGCCAGCAGCCTCCTTAGGGGAAAAGAGACCCAGTACTTC.

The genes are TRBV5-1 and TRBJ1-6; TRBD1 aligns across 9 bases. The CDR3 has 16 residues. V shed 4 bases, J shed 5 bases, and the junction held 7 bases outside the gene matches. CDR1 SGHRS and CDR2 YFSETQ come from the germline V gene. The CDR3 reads CASSPRTGVNNSPLHF. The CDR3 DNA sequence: TGCGCCAGCAGCCCCCGGACAGGGGTAAATAATTCACCCCTCCACTTT.

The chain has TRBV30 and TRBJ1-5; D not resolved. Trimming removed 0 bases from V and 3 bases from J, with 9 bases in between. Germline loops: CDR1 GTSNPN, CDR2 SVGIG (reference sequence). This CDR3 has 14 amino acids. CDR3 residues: CAWSVSGNNQPQHF. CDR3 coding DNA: TGTGCCTGGAGTGTAAGTGGGAACAATCAGCCCCAGCATTTT.

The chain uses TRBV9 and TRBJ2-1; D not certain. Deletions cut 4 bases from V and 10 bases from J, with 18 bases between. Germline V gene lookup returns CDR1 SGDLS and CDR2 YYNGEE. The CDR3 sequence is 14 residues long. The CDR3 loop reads CASSPMVGSEEQFF. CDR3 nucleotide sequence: TGTGCCAGCAGCCCCATGGTAGGTTCTGAAGAGCAGTTCTTC.

CDR3 nucleotides: TGTGCCAGCAGTCGAAAAGGGGGAGGCACGAACACCGGGGAGCTGTTTTTT. Amino acid sequence: CASSRKGGGTNTGELFF. The chain has TRBV6-4 and TRBJ2-2; D may correspond to TRBD1 or TRBD2 (6 bases each). Germline V CDR1 and CDR2: MRHNA, SNTAGT. This CDR3 is built from 17 residues. Between the trimmed V and J ends, which lost 5 bases and 0 bases, there was a span of 16 bases.

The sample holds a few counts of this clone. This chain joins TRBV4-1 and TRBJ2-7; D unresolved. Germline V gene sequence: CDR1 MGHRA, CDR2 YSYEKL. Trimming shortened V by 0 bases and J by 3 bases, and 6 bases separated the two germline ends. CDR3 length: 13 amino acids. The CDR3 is CASSQESIYEQYF. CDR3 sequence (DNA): TGCGCCAGCAGCCAAGAATCAATCTACGAGCAGTACTTC.

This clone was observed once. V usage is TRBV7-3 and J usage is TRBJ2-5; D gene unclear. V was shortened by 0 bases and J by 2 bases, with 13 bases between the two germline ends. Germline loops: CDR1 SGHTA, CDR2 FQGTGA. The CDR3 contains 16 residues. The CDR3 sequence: CASSLTFTRRQETQYF. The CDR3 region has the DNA TGTGCCAGCAGCTTAACCTTTACGCGCCGACAAGAGACCCAGTACTTC.

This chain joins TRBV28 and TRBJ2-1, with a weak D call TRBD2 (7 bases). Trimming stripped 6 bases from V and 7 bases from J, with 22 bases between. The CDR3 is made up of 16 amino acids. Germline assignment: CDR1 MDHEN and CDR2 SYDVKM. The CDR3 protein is CASRPRGGGAGNEQFF. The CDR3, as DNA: TGTGCCAGCAGGCCTCGGGGCGGGGGCGCTGGAAATGAGCAGTTCTTC.

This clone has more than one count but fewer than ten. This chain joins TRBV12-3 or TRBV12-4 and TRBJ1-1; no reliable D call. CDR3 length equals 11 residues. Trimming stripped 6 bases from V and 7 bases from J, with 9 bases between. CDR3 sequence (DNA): TGTGCCAGCAGGGGCGTTTTTGAAGCTTTCTTT. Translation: CASRGVFEAFF.

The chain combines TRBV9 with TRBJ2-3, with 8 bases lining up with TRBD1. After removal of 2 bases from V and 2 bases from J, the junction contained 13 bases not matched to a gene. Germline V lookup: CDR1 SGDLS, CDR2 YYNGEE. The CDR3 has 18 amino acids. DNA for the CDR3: TGTGCCAGCAGCGTGCTTCCCCGGACAGGGAAGACCACAGATACGCAGTATTTT. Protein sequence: CASSVLPRTGKTTDTQYF.

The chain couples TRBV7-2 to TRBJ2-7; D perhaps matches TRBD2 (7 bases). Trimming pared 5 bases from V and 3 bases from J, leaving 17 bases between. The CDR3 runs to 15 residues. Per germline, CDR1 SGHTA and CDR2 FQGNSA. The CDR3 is CASSRTRGGSYEQYF. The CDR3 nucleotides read TGTGCCAGCAGCCGGACCAGGGGAGGGAGCTACGAGCAGTACTTC.

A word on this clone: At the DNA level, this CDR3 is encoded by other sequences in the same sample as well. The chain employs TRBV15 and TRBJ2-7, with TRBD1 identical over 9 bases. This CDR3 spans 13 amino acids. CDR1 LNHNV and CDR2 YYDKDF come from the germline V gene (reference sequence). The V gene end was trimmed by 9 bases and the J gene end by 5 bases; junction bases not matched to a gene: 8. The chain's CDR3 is CATLTGGGHEQYF. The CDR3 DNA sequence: TGTGCCACATTGACAGGGGGGGGCCACGAGCAGTACTTC.

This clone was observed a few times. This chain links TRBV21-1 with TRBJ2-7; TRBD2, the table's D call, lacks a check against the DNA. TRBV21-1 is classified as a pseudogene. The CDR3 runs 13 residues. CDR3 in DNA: TGTGCCAGCAGCCGACTGCGGGGGGGGATCAGGGACTTC. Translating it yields CASSRLRGGIRDF.

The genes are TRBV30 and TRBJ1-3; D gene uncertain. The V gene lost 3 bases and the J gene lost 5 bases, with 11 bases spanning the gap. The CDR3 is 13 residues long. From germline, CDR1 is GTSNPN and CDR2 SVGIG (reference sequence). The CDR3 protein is CAWSSSVRNTIYF. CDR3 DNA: TGTGCCTGGAGCTCGTCCGTAAGAAACACCATATATTTT.

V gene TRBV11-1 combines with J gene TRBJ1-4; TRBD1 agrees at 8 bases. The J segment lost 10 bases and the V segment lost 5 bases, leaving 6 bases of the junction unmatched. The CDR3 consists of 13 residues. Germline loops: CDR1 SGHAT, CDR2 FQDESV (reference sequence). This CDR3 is CASSGRQGLKLFF. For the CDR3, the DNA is TGTGCCAGCAGCGGACGACAGGGGTTAAAACTGTTTTTT.

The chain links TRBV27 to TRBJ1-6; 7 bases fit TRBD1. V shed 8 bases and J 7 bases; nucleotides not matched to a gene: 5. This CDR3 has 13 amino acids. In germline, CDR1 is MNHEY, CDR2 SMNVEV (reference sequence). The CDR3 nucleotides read TGTGCCAGCGGGTGGGACAGCAATTCACCCCTCCACTTT. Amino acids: CASGWDSNSPLHF.